The 15 T cell receptor beta chains below all came from one sample that was sequenced in a study of vaccination and CD4 T cells after COVID-19. This sample's treatment: roughly ten-day PBMC culture with coronavirus spike peptide pools or control peptides (ViraFEST assay). Scientists ran DNA taken from cultured CD4+ T cells through the Oncomine TCR Beta short-read assay for sequencing. TCRdb passed the PCR reads through MiXCR, listing each CDR3 protein once. Of 15,000 to 25,000 distinct CDR3 sequences listed, around 45% are singletons. These receptors have no identified antigens. Sequenced here: CD4+ T cells from blood, cultured in vitro, sampled before SARS-CoV-2 vaccination. The origin of the receptors is a human donor who had recovered from COVID-19.

In its sample, this clonotype was seen once. The genes are TRBV12-5 and TRBJ1-5, with D perhaps given as TRBD1 or TRBD2 (5 bases each). The assigned J gene may be wrong: the sequence end matches TRBJ2-3 better. The CDR3 sequence is 13 residues long. Germline CDR1 and CDR2: LGHNT and FRNRAP. The DNA of the CDR3 is TGTGCTAGTGGTCTCAGGGATTCGGGGCCCCAGTATTTT. Its translation is CASGLRDSGPQYF.

The chain has TRBV7-9 and TRBJ2-5; D may be TRBD1 or TRBD2 (5 bases each). The CDR3 is made up of 13 amino acids. The V and J ends lost 1 base and 4 bases respectively, with 7 bases between them. The germline V gene has CDR1 SEHNR and CDR2 FQNEAQ (reference sequence). The CDR3 loop is CASSLGGPETQYF. The CDR3 DNA reads as TGTGCCAGCAGCTTAGGGGGACCAGAGACCCAGTACTTC.

This clonotype was seen more than once but under ten times. This rearrangement joins TRBV24-1 to TRBJ2-2; 16 bases agree with TRBD2. J lost 6 bases, V lost 5 bases, and 8 bases had no gene match. The CDR3 sequence is 18 residues long. Germline values: CDR1 KGHDR, CDR2 SFDVKD. The CDR3: CATSATTGTSGGAGELFF. Written as DNA, the CDR3 is TGTGCCACCAGTGCTACAACCGGGACTAGCGGGGGGGCCGGGGAGCTGTTTTTT.

The chain employs TRBV19 and TRBJ2-5; TRBD2 agrees at 13 bases. Trimming removed 4 bases from V and 5 bases from J; junction bases left unmatched: 4. The CDR3 has 15 amino acids. Germline CDR1 LNHDA, CDR2 SQIVND (reference sequence). CDR3 in DNA: TGTGCCAGTAGTAAACTAGCGGGAGGGCCCGAGACCCAGTACTTC. Translation gives CASSKLAGGPETQYF.

The V gene is TRBV24-1, the J gene TRBJ2-6; D might be TRBD2 (5 bases). The V and J ends lost 5 bases and 2 bases respectively, with 9 bases between them. Germline V gene data show CDR1 as KGHDR and CDR2 as SFDVKD. CDR3 length: 15 amino acids. Here the CDR3 reads CATSGIGAGANVLTF. The CDR3 DNA is TGTGCCACCAGTGGTATCGGGGCTGGGGCCAACGTCCTGACTTTC.

The rearrangement uses TRBV10-3 and TRBJ2-1; a weak D match, TRBD1 (5 bases). In germline, CDR1 is ENHRY, CDR2 SYGVKD. V lost 2 bases and J lost 8, with 13 bases in between. The CDR3 runs to 14 residues. This chain's CDR3 is CAISETGQGDEQFF. The CDR3 coding sequence is TGTGCCATCAGTGAGACCGGCCAGGGTGATGAGCAGTTCTTC.

The chain couples TRBV19 to TRBJ1-6; 8 bases map to TRBD1. Germline loops: CDR1 LNHDA, CDR2 SQIVND (reference sequence). Trimming at V came to 8 bases and at J to 10 bases, leaving 13 bases not matched to a gene. This CDR3 region has 15 residues. In DNA form, the CDR3 reads TGTGCCAGTTCCAATTCCGGACAGGGAGAGTCACCCCTCCACTTT. It translates to CASSNSGQGESPLHF.

V gene TRBV5-1 combines with J gene TRBJ2-5; 9 nucleotides agree with TRBD1. Germline V gives CDR1 SGHRS, CDR2 YFSETQ. CDR3 length: 15 amino acids. With 4 bases clipped from V and 2 bases from J, the junction kept 6 bases outside the gene matches. Here the CDR3 reads CASSQGQGGQETQYF. In DNA, the CDR3 is TGCGCCAGCAGCCAGGGACAGGGAGGGCAAGAGACCCAGTACTTC.

This clonotype has only one observation. The CDR3 reads CASSAPGLAGVNEQFF. As DNA, the CDR3 is TGTGCCAGCAGTGCTCCGGGACTAGCGGGGGTGAATGAGCAGTTCTTC. The rearrangement links TRBV25-1 to TRBJ2-1; TRBD2 matches at 14 bases. Germline-derived CDR1 and CDR2 are MGHDK and SYGVNS. The V segment lost 4 bases and the J segment 7 bases; nucleotides outside the gene matches: 6. This CDR3 contains 16 residues.

V gene TRBV11-3 combines with J gene TRBJ2-3, with 11 bases fitting TRBD2. The CDR3 totals 16 residues. The ends lost 4 bases at V and 0 bases at J; junction bases unmatched: 3. Germline CDR1 and CDR2: SGHNT and YENEEA. For the CDR3, the DNA is TGTGCCAGCAGCTCTCGGACTAGCGGGAGCACAGATACGCAGTATTTT. It is translated as CASSSRTSGSTDTQYF.

This clonotype was seen a few times. The V gene is TRBV6-1, the J gene TRBJ1-5; D gene unclear. The CDR3 sequence is 16 residues long. Trimming left V 6 bases short and J 0 bases short, with 15 bases between. The germline V gene has CDR1 MNHNS and CDR2 SASEGT. CDR3 residues: CASRPAPGSSNQPQHF. DNA of the CDR3: TGTGCCAGCAGGCCGGCGCCAGGCAGTAGCAATCAGCCCCAGCATTTT.

This clonotype was recorded only once. The CDR3 sequence: CASSLGHRVPQETQYF. CDR3 nucleotide sequence: TGTGCCAGCAGTCTCGGGCATCGAGTTCCGCAAGAGACCCAGTACTTC. This chain joins TRBV7-9 and TRBJ2-5; D remains ambiguous. V lost 6 bases to trimming and J lost 2 bases, with 19 bases between them. Germline V CDR1 and CDR2: SEHNR, FQNEAQ (reference sequence). The CDR3 loop spans 16 amino acids.

The chain joins TRBV20-1 to TRBJ1-5; D may be TRBD1 (6 bases). Trimming removed 8 bases at V and 5 bases at J, with 10 bases between. Germline CDR1 reads DFQATT; CDR2 reads SNEGSKA (reference sequence). The CDR3 runs to 11 residues. CDR3 nucleotide sequence: TGCAGTACAGGGAGTGATCAGCCCCAGCATTTT. It specifies CSTGSDQPQHF.

This clonotype has a handful of counts. The chain combines TRBV21-1 with TRBJ1-1. TRBV21-1 has pseudogene status. This CDR3 has 12 amino acids. DNA for the CDR3: TGTGCCAGCAGCAAAGAAATACCCGCAGCTTTCTTT. Residues: CASSKEIPAAFF.

CDR3 in DNA: TGTGCCAGGAGGGGTTTGGGTAACACTGAAGCTTTCTTT. Encoded protein: CARRGLGNTEAFF. This chain joins TRBV2 and TRBJ1-1, with TRBD1 as a possible D gene (5 bases). CDR3 length equals 13 residues. Germline V gene sequence: CDR1 SNHLY, CDR2 FYNNEI. Trimming shortened V by 9 bases and J by 2 bases, and 13 bases separated the two germline ends.